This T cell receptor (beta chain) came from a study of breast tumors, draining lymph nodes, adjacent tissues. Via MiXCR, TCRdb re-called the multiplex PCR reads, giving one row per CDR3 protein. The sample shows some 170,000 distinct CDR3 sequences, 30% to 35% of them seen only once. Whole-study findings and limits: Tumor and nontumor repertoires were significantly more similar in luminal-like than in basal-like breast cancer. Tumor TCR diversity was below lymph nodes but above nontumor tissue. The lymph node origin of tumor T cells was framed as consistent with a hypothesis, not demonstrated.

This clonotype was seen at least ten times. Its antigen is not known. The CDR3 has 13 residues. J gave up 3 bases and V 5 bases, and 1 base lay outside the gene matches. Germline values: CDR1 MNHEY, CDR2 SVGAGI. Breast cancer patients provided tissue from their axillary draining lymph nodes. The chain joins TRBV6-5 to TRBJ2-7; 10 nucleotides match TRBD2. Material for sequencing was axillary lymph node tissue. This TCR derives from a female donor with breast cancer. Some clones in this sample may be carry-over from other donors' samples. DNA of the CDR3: TGTGCCAGCAGTATAGCGGGGGGCTACGAGCAGTACTTC. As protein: CASSIAGGYEQYF.